The entry below describes one T cell receptor (beta chain). Its antigen is still unknown. This specimen belongs to a study of T-cell memory formation after mild COVID-19. Broader study findings: Day 15 to 85 contracting clones showed balanced CD4/CD8; day 15 to 37 expanders favored CD4+. Of the contracting clones, CD4+ ones lay mainly in CM and EM, and CD8+ ones in EMRA.

CDR3 length: 12 residues. V shed 6 bases and J shed 6 bases, with 8 bases lying between them. CDR1 is SEHNR, CDR2 FQNEAQ, per germline (reference sequence). TCRdb reprocessed the 5' RACE reads with MiXCR, giving one entry per CDR3 protein. The table records under 450,000 distinct CDR3 sequences, around an eighth of them present only once. What was sequenced was PBMCs or a T cell subset sorted from them (not recorded which). The source of this sequence is a man younger than 35 who had mild COVID-19 (a few samples of this study predate the infection). Cell type and time point are not known. The chain joins TRBV7-9 to TRBJ2-2; D ambiguous. CDR3 region: CASSYVPGELFF. The CDR3 nucleotides read TGTGCCAGCAGTTACGTCCCCGGGGAGCTGTTTTTT.